This TCR beta chain emerged from a study of blood T cell repertoires in COVID-19. Overall study: Some COVID-19 samples were acute and others convalescent; all came from the United States, Italy and Spain. Sources were T cells, B-cell-depleted T cells, or PBMCs; the material itself was cDNA or gDNA.

Source study methods: Amplification with reference gene primers provided the estimates of nucleated cell counts. Sequenced by immunoSEQ multiplex PCR; TCRdb stores in-frame clones only, minus some. From that table come the V and J calls and clone size; the DNA was used to work out D and trimming. The sample shows approximately 350,000 clones, about 83% of them seen only once. In germline, CDR1 is MNHEY, CDR2 SVGEGT. J gave up 3 bases and V 5 bases, and 2 bases lay outside the gene matches. The CDR3 contains 15 residues. The chain carries TRBV6-2 or TRBV6-3 and TRBJ2-1; 12 bases are shared with TRBD1. The receptor was isolated from a man in his thirties or forties with active or convalescent COVID-19. The sequenced sample consisted of peripheral blood. This CDR3 reads CASSRDRGLYNEQFF. The CDR3 DNA sequence: TGTGCCAGCAGTAGGGACAGGGGGCTCTACAATGAGCAGTTCTTC.